The clone carrying this T cell receptor beta chain was detected a few times. The source of the sample is a study of T cells in Graves' hyperthyroidism and ophthalmopathy. Template material for amplifying TCR beta CDR3 regions consisted of RNA transcripts. TCR CDR3 underwent first-round RT-PCR with the HTBI primer set. TCRdb re-called the multiplex PCR reads with MiXCR, one entry per CDR3 protein. The sample contains about 560,000 distinct CDR3 sequences, 16% of which appear only once. Trimming removed 5 bases at V and 3 bases at J, with 15 bases between. CDR3 length: 15 amino acids. The TCR originated in a woman under 30 with Graves' hyperthyroidism. The chain has TRBV12-3 or TRBV12-4 and TRBJ2-3; D is perhaps TRBD1 (7 bases). The material sequenced was blood. The CDR3 spells CASSRGTVGTDTQYF. The DNA of the CDR3 is TGTGCCAGCAGTCGCGGGACAGTCGGGACAGATACGCAGTATTTT.